Listed below are T cell receptor beta chains from one sample, sequenced in a study of T cells in Graves' hyperthyroidism and ophthalmopathy. TCRdb passed the multiplex PCR reads through MiXCR, listing each CDR3 protein once. The sample has over 650,000 distinct CDR3 sequences, around 15% seen once. The sample consisted of blood. These TCRs come from a man aged 18-30 years with Graves' hyperthyroidism. The CDR3 runs from the conserved cysteine through the conserved F or W. Each record gives: V gene, D gene, clone size, J gene, CDR3 DNA, CDR3 protein. A D gene is named only where the DNA matches it firmly. Clone size appears in some rows only: once, few, many, or a class for an expanded clone.

TRBV28	NA	NA	TRBJ1-1	TGTGCCAGCAGTCCTTCACAAGGGAACACTGAAGCTTTCTTT	CASSPSQGNTEAFF
TRBV6-1	TRBD2	many	TRBJ2-3	TGTGCCAGCAGTTATACCGGGACTAGTTCAGATACGCAGTATTTT	CASSYTGTSSDTQYF
TRBV20-1	NA	few	TRBJ2-6	TGCAGTGCTAGGAGCCCTGGGGCCAACGTCCTGACTTTC	CSARSPGANVLTF
TRBV20-1	NA	many	TRBJ1-1	TGCAGTGCTAGAGCCTACAGGGACACTGAAGCTTTCTTT	CSARAYRDTEAFF
TRBV20-1	TRBD2	NA	TRBJ2-7	TGCAGTGCTGGCTCTAGCGGGAGGGTCTACGAGCAGTACTTC	CSAGSSGRVYEQYF
TRBV15	NA	NA	TRBJ1-2	TGTGCCACCAGCGTAGCGGGGGTTGGCGGCTACACCTTC	CATSVAGVGGYTF
TRBV10-3	TRBD2	few	TRBJ2-2	TGTGCCATCAGTAAGACTAGCGGGAGTAACACCGGGGAGCTGTTTTTT	CAISKTSGSNTGELFF
TRBV27	NA	many	TRBJ2-1	TGTGCCAGCCAAAACAGGGAATTGTACAATGAGCAGTTCTTC	CASQNRELYNEQFF
TRBV20-1	NA	NA	TRBJ2-5	TGCAGTGCTAGAGATGGCACTACCCAAGAGACCCAGTACTTC	CSARDGTTQETQYF
TRBV20-1	TRBD2	many	TRBJ2-1	TGCAGTGCCCCTAGCGGGAGGGCATGGGAGCAGTTCTTC	CSAPSGRAWEQFF
TRBV9	NA	once	TRBJ2-3	TGTGCCAGCAGCGTAGTGCACAGGGGGGGAACAGATACGCAGTATTTT	CASSVVHRGGTDTQYF
TRBV6-2/TRBV6-3	TRBD1	many	TRBJ2-7	TGTGCCAGCAGTTACCGTCAGGGGGCTTACGAGCAGTACTTC	CASSYRQGAYEQYF
TRBV5-1	TRBD1	many	TRBJ1-2	TGCGCCTGCCGTCCTCCTTACAGGGGACGTGGCTACACCTTC	CACRPPYRGRGYTF
TRBV27	TRBD1	few	TRBJ2-1	TGTGCCAGTAGTACGACAGGGGGCAATGAGCAGTTCTTC	CASSTTGGNEQFF
TRBV30	NA	many	TRBJ2-7	TGTGCCTGGAGGATGGGCGAATCCTCCTACGAGCAGTACTTC	CAWRMGESSYEQYF
TRBV3-1	NA	many	TRBJ2-3	TGTGCCAGCAGCCCCGGCCTAGCAGATACGCAGTATTTT	CASSPGLADTQYF
TRBV20-1	NA	many	TRBJ1-1	TGCAGTGCTAGAAGCAGGAGGAACACTGAAGCTTTCTTT	CSARSRRNTEAFF
TRBV25-1	NA	many	TRBJ2-3	TGTGCCACCGCCTTAGGGGATACGCAGTATTTT	CATALGDTQYF
TRBV24-1	TRBD1	NA	TRBJ2-2	TGTGCCACCAGTGAGGGGGACAGTAGCACCGGGGAGCTGTTTTTT	CATSEGDSSTGELFF
TRBV14	NA	few	TRBJ1-1	TGTGCCAGCAGCCAAGGCCCAGGATGGAACACTGAAGCTTTCTTT	CASSQGPGWNTEAFF
TRBV20-1	NA	NA	TRBJ2-3	TGCAGTGCTCTCGGCGGGAGCACAGATACGCAGTATTTT	CSALGGSTDTQYF
TRBV12-3/TRBV12-4	NA	many	TRBJ2-7	TGTGCCAGCAGTTCCCGACTGATCTACGAGCAGTACTTC	CASSSRLIYEQYF
TRBV19	TRBD1	many	TRBJ2-7	TGTGCCAGTAGTCCTAGCCCTGGACAGGGTTACGAGCAGTACTTC	CASSPSPGQGYEQYF
TRBV13	NA	NA	TRBJ2-7	TGTGCCAGCAGCTTACGGGCAAAGCAGTACTTC	CASSLRAKQYF